The subject of this entry is one T cell receptor beta chain. Its antigen is not identified. This sample was taken from a study of T cell responses to AZD1222 COVID-19 vaccine. Study-wide findings and caveats: Spike was spanned by vaccine-associated CD4 TCRs, which were dominant at 160-218 and 743-854. The study reported that nearly half of spike-specific TCRs target unmutated variant regions.

The repertoire was sequenced with immunoSEQ multiplex PCR; TCRdb's copy has only in-frame clones and lacks some. This sample has 130,000 to 150,000 clones, with approximately 90% found just once. CDR3 length: 15 amino acids. The ends lost 6 bases at V and 3 bases at J; junction bases unmatched: 5. Germline CDR1 is SNHLY and CDR2 is FYNNEI. The source of this sequence is an adult who received the AZD1222 COVID-19 vaccine. Sequenced here: peripheral blood, sampled 28 days after the second AZD1222 dose. The chain links TRBV2 to TRBJ1-3; 10 bases are shared with TRBD1. The CDR3 protein is CASRTGQGVGNTIYF. CDR3 coding DNA: TGTGCCAGCAGGACCGGACAGGGGGTTGGAAACACCATATATTTT.